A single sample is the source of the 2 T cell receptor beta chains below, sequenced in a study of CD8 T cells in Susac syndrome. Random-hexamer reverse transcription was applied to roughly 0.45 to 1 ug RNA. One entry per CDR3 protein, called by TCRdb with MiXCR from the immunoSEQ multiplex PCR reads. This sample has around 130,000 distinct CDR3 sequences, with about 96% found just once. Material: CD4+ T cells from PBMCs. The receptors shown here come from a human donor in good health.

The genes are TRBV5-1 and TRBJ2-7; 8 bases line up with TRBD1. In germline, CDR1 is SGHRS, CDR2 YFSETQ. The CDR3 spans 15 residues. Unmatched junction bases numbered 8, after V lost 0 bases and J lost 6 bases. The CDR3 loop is CASSLAPRGQGEQYF. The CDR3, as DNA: TGCGCCAGCAGCTTGGCCCCCAGGGGGCAGGGCGAGCAGTACTTC. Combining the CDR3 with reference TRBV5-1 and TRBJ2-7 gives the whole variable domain KAGVTQTPRYLIKTRGQQVTLSCSPISGHRSVSWYQQTPGQGLQFLFEYFSETQRNKGNFPGRFSGRQFSNSRSEMNVSTLELGDSALYLCASSLAPRGQGEQYFGPGTRLTVT.

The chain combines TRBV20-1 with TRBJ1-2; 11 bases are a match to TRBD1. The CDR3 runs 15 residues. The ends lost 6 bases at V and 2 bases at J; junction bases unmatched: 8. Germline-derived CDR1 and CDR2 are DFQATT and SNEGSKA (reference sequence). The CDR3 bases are TGCAGTGCAGCCGGGACAGGGGGTTCGAACTATGGCTACACCTTC. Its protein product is CSAAGTGGSNYGYTF.